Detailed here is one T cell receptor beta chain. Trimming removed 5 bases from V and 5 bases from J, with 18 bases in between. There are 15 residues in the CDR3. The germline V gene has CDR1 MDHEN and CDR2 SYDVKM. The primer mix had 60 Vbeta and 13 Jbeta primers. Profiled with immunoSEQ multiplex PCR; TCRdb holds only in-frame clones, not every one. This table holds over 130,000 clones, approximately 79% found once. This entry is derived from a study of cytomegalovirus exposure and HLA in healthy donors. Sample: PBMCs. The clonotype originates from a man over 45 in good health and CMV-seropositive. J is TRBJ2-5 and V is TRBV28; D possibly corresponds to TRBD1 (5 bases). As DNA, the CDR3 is TGTGCCAGCAGTGGGGCAGGTTGGGCCGGGGAGACCCAGTACTTC. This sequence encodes CASSGAGWAGETQYF.